This TCR beta chain was obtained from a study of blood T cell repertoires in COVID-19. Whole-study context: Sites in the United States, Italy and Spain provided acute and convalescent COVID-19 samples. T cells, B-cell-depleted T cells, or PBMCs provided the cDNA or gDNA that served as material.

The CDR3 is 19 residues long. The germline V gene encodes CDR1 SGDLS and CDR2 YYNGEE. With 3 bases clipped from V and 3 bases from J, the junction kept 9 bases outside the gene matches. Authors' data handling: Amplification of reference gene primers was used by the study to estimate nucleated cell counts. The table came from immunoSEQ multiplex PCR; TCRdb's copy has only in-frame clones and leaves some out. D and trimming come from the DNA, and the V and J calls and clone size come from that table. The sample yields about 76,000 clones, roughly four fifths seen once. The chain joins TRBV9 to TRBJ2-4; 16 bases agree with TRBD2. This clonotype was obtained from a human donor in a cohort sampled during active COVID-19. The sequencing sample was made of peripheral blood. This chain's CDR3 is CASSGAGLAGGQGKNIQYF. CDR3 coding DNA: TGTGCCAGCAGCGGAGCGGGACTAGCGGGGGGGCAGGGCAAAAACATTCAGTACTTC.